These 9 T cell receptor beta chains originate from one sample sequenced in a study of human T cells and chemical hapten exposure. TCRdb processed the RACE reads anew with MiXCR; each CDR3 protein has one entry. Among more than 55,000 distinct CDR3 sequences, approximately 9.4% were seen once, and the ten largest hold 2.5% to 3.5%. As to time point: patch test 1, 2 weeks after DPC sensitization. Stated treatment: therapeutic diphenylcyclopropenone sensitization with weekly scalp DPC. Material: whole blood, obtained in connection with sensitization to the hapten diphenylcyclopropenone (DPC). Receptor source: a woman aged 40 to 50 with alopecia areata. Some clones in this sample may be carry-over from other donors' samples.

The chain recombines TRBV11-2 with TRBJ1-1; no definite D call. V lost 5 bases to trimming and J lost 4 bases, with 14 bases between them. CDR3 size: 14 residues. Germline V gives CDR1 SGHAT, CDR2 FQNNGV. CDR3 sequence reads: CASSPSGGSTEAFF. DNA for the CDR3: TGTGCCAGCAGCCCTAGTGGTGGTAGCACTGAAGCTTTCTTT. The full variable domain, in which reference TRBV11-2 and TRBJ1-1 provide the parts outside the CDR3, is EAGVAQSPRYKIIEKRQSVAFWCNPISGHATLYWYQQILGQGPKLLIQFQNNGVVDDSQLPKDRFSAERLKGVDSTLKIQPAKLEDSAVYLCASSPSGGSTEAFFGQGTRLTVV.

This clonotype was seen many times. This chain connects TRBV7-8 to TRBJ1-1; 9 bases map to TRBD1. V gave up 6 bases and J gave up 5 bases; unmatched junction bases: 7. CDR3 size: 14 residues. Germline values: CDR1 SGHVS, CDR2 FQNEAQ. CDR3 residues: CASSYMDRGTEAFF. The CDR3 coding sequence is TGTGCCAGCAGTTACATGGACAGGGGAACTGAAGCTTTCTTT. Supplemented by reference TRBV7-8 and TRBJ1-1, the full variable domain reads GAGVSQSPRYKVAKRGQDVALRCDPISGHVSLFWYQQALGQGPEFLTYFQNEAQLDKSGLPSDRFFAERPEGSVSTLKIQRTQQEDSAVYLCASSYMDRGTEAFFGQGTRLTVV.

V is TRBV2 and J is TRBJ1-1; no clear D gene. Germline V gene lookup returns CDR1 SNHLY and CDR2 FYNNEI. Trimming shortened V by 5 bases and J by 1 base, and 5 bases separated the two germline ends. This CDR3 is 12 amino acids long. The CDR3 protein is CASSSENTEAFF. CDR3 nucleotide sequence: TGTGCCAGCAGTAGCGAGAACACTGAAGCTTTCTTT.

This clonotype was observed a few times. The chain links TRBV11-2 to TRBJ2-5, with TRBD2 matching 7 bases. J gave up 7 bases and V 5 bases, and 19 bases lay outside the gene matches. The CDR3 sequence is 17 residues long. Germline CDR1 is SGHAT and CDR2 is FQNNGV. CDR3 sequence reads: CASSPFLDGGLGGTQYF. The CDR3 bases are TGTGCCAGCAGCCCGTTTTTGGACGGGGGGTTGGGCGGGACCCAGTACTTC.

This clonotype showed up many times. The chain recombines TRBV6-5 with TRBJ2-7, with TRBD1 matching 11 bases. Germline V CDR1 and CDR2: MNHEY, SVGAGI. The V segment lost 0 bases and the J segment 6 bases; nucleotides outside the gene matches: 4. The CDR3 spans 15 residues. The DNA of the CDR3 is TGTGCCAGCAGTTACTCGACCGGGACAGGGGGCGAGCAGTACTTC. As protein: CASSYSTGTGGEQYF.

There are many counts of this clonotype. The CDR3 loop is CASSLLRSWQNTEAFF. The CDR3 DNA reads TGCGCCAGCAGCTTGTTAAGAAGCTGGCAGAACACTGAAGCTTTCTTT. The chain links TRBV5-1 to TRBJ1-1; D not resolved. CDR3 length equals 16 residues. CDR1 SGHRS and CDR2 YFSETQ come from the germline V gene. The V gene lost 1 base and the J gene lost 1 base, with 14 bases spanning the gap.

This clonotype was found many times. The V gene is TRBV3-1, the J gene TRBJ2-5; 8 nucleotides agree with TRBD2. Germline loops: CDR1 LGHDT, CDR2 YNNKEL (reference sequence). The CDR3 runs 16 residues. Unmatched junction bases numbered 13, after V lost 6 bases and J lost 4 bases. DNA of the CDR3: TGTGCCAGCAGAAACATAGCGGGGCTTACGGCAGAGACCCAGTACTTC. Protein product: CASRNIAGLTAETQYF.

This clonotype showed up just a few times. The chain carries TRBV6-6 and TRBJ1-1, with D uncertain. Trimming cost V 7 bases and J 6 bases, with 9 bases left between them. CDR3 length: 11 residues. Looked up from germline, CDR1 is MNHNY and CDR2 is SVGAGI (reference sequence). The CDR3 protein is CASISDPEAFF. DNA of the CDR3: TGTGCCAGCATCTCGGACCCTGAAGCTTTCTTT.

Concerning this clonotype itself: A single base separates this from a much larger clone, so it may be a read error. The CDR3 DNA follows: TGTGCCAGCAGTCCTCGGACAGAGTCAAATCAGTCCCAGCATTTT. Translated: CASSPRTESNQSQHF. The chain joins TRBV12-3 or TRBV12-4 to TRBJ1-5, with D tentatively TRBD1 (6 bases). CDR3 length: 15 amino acids.